This entry lists 26 T cell receptor beta chains sequenced from one sample in a study of OX40 agonist ivuxolimab in advanced cancers. Libraries were made using the immunoSEQ multiplex PCR assay. TCRdb obtained this table from immuneACCESS and retained in-frame rearrangements with V and J assigned. These tables miss some clones; where compared with another copy, unresolved V genes account for less than half of the shortfall, and the remainder is unexplained. Present in this sample are 55,000 to 90,000 clones, 80% to 90% of which were seen just once. Jointly, the top ten make up around 2% of the sample. The specimen was CD4+ or CD8+ T cells sorted from blood, collected in a trial of the OX40 agonist ivuxolimab. The receptors shown here come from an adult with an advanced solid tumor such as melanoma, head and neck, liver or kidney cancer.

The rearrangement uses TRBV10-2 and TRBJ1-1; 9 bases match TRBD1. Per the germline V gene, CDR1 is WSHSY and CDR2 is SAAADI. The junction had 1 base not matched to a gene; V was cut back by 5 bases and J by 3 bases. The CDR3 is 13 residues long. This CDR3 reads CASSRTGDTEAFF. DNA for the CDR3: TGCGCCAGCAGTCGGACAGGGGACACTGAAGCTTTCTTT.

This chain uses TRBV10-3 with TRBJ2-3, with D tentatively TRBD1 or TRBD2 (5 bases each). The V end was cut by 3 bases, the J end by 1 base, with 17 bases between. The CDR3 is 17 amino acids. Germline CDR1 reads ENHRY; CDR2 reads SYGVKD. CDR3 region: CAISDLSERDGTDTQYF. As DNA, the CDR3 is TGTGCCATCAGTGATCTGAGTGAGAGGGACGGCACAGATACGCAGTATTTT.

V and J are TRBV2 and TRBJ2-5; 8 positions match TRBD2. The germline gives CDR1 SNHLY, CDR2 FYNNEI. The CDR3 is 15 residues long. J was trimmed by 5 bases and V by 6 bases; bases with no gene match: 11. The DNA of the CDR3 is TGTGCCAGCAGCCCCTTCGCGGGAGGTGATGAGACCCAGTACTTC. Translating gives CASSPFAGGDETQYF. Combining the CDR3 with reference TRBV2 and TRBJ2-5 gives the whole variable domain EPEVTQTPSHQVTQMGQEVILRCVPISNHLYFYWYRQILGQKVEFLVSFYNNEISEKSEIFDDQFSVERPDGSNFTLKIRSTKLEDSAMYFCASSPFAGGDETQYFGPGTRLLVL.

The V and J genes are TRBV4-1 and TRBJ1-1; 9 bases agree with TRBD1. V shed 5 bases and J 4 bases; nucleotides not matched to a gene: 8. The length of the CDR3 is 15 residues. Per the germline V gene, CDR1 is MGHRA and CDR2 is YSYEKL. The CDR3 loop reads CASSKRQGGFTEAFF. In DNA form, the CDR3 reads TGCGCCAGCAGCAAACGACAGGGGGGTTTCACTGAAGCTTTCTTT.

The chain combines TRBV6-1 with TRBJ2-3; D gene ambiguous. This CDR3 region has 14 residues. Germline loops: CDR1 MNHNS, CDR2 SASEGT. Trimming took off 7 bases at V and 3 bases at J, with 14 bases between the two ends. CDR3 protein: CASTENWATDTQYF. CDR3 DNA sequence: TGTGCCAGCACGGAAAATTGGGCAACAGATACGCAGTATTTT.

The J gene is TRBJ2-7, the V gene TRBV7-2; tentative D call: TRBD1 (5 bases). The CDR3 is 13 residues long. CDR1 SGHTA and CDR2 FQGNSA come from the germline V gene. V gave up 3 bases and J gave up 6 bases, with 12 bases separating them. The CDR3, as DNA: TGTGCCAGCAGCTTGGGGCCAACCGGCGAGCAGTACTTC. Protein: CASSLGPTGEQYF.

The chain recombines TRBV19 with TRBJ1-2; D is undetermined. Between the trimmed V and J ends, which lost 6 bases and 0 bases, there was a span of 17 bases. Germline V gene data show CDR1 as LNHDA and CDR2 as SQIVND (reference sequence). The CDR3 contains 16 residues. As DNA, the CDR3 is TGTGCCAGTAGCCGGTCGGGTACAAATACTAACTATGGCTACACCTTC. Translating it yields CASSRSGTNTNYGYTF. Variable domain in full (rest from reference TRBV19 and TRBJ1-2): DGGITQSPKYLFRKEGQNVTLSCEQNLNHDAMYWYRQDPGQGLRLIYYSQIVNDFQKGDIAEGYSVSREKKESFPLTVTSAQKNPTAFYLCASSRSGTNTNYGYTFGSGTRLTVV.

J is TRBJ1-1 and V is TRBV28; a possible D gene is TRBD1 (5 bases). The CDR3 is 15 amino acids. V dropped 3 bases and J dropped 5 bases, with 16 bases sitting between them. Looked up from germline, CDR1 is MDHEN and CDR2 is SYDVKM. DNA of the CDR3: TGTGCCAGCAGTTTGGGACCTGGGGTGAGAACTGAAGCTTTCTTT. Its translation is CASSLGPGVRTEAFF.

J is TRBJ1-1 and V is TRBV21-1; the table names TRBD1, a call not compared with the DNA. TRBV21-1 counts as a pseudogene. The CDR3 spans 17 residues. CDR3 in amino acids: CASSKEGTGPRRTEAFF. The CDR3 DNA sequence: TGTGCCAGCAGCAAAGAGGGGACAGGGCCGAGGAGGACTGAAGCTTTCTTT.

The gene calls are TRBV11-3 and TRBJ2-5, with 9 bases fitting TRBD2. Per the germline V gene, CDR1 is SGHNT and CDR2 is YENEEA. This CDR3 has 16 amino acids. V shed 4 bases and J 4 bases; nucleotides not matched to a gene: 10. CDR3 DNA: TGTGCCAGCAGCTCAGGGTCCTATAGCGGGAGAGAGACCCAGTACTTC. The encoded protein is CASSSGSYSGRETQYF.

A single count supports this clone. The chain couples TRBV18 to TRBJ2-3; D perhaps matches TRBD1 (5 bases). V gave up 3 bases and J gave up 4 bases, with 20 bases separating them. Germline-derived CDR1 and CDR2 are KGHSH and LQKENI. The CDR3 is 17 amino acids. The CDR3 nucleotides read TGTGCCAGCTCACCCTGGGGCTTCTCCGGAACGGCAGATACGCAGTATTTT. Translation gives CASSPWGFSGTADTQYF.

This chain's CDR3 is CASTTLNGGTDTQYF. The CDR3 nucleotides are TGTGCCAGCACCACACTAAACGGGGGCACAGATACGCAGTATTTT. The genes are TRBV5-6 and TRBJ2-3, with a tentative D call TRBD2 (5 bases). Germline assignment: CDR1 SGHDT and CDR2 YYEEEE. Trimming took off 6 bases at V and 1 base at J, with 15 bases between the two ends. This CDR3 region has 15 residues.

The sample holds one count of this clone. The chain uses TRBV11-3 and TRBJ2-1, with TRBD1 matching 10 bases. Germline assignment: CDR1 SGHNT and CDR2 YENEEA. V gave up 2 bases and J gave up 5 bases; unmatched junction bases: 3. The CDR3 contains 15 residues. This CDR3 reads CASSLIGTGDNEQFF. Written as DNA, the CDR3 is TGTGCCAGCAGCTTAATCGGGACAGGGGACAATGAGCAGTTCTTC.

The chain recombines TRBV10-3 with TRBJ1-6, with D hard to call. The V end was cut by 0 bases, the J end by 7 bases, with 10 bases between. The CDR3 extends over 15 amino acids. Germline CDR1 reads ENHRY; CDR2 reads SYGVKD. CDR3 region: CAISESTPRNSPLHF. In nucleotides, the CDR3 is TGTGCCATCAGTGAGTCTACCCCAAGGAATTCACCCCTCCACTTT.

Comment on this clone: This same CDR3 is encoded by further DNA sequences in the sample. This chain uses TRBV2 with TRBJ1-5, with 8 bases that match TRBD1. The germline V gene has CDR1 SNHLY and CDR2 FYNNEI. This CDR3 is 13 amino acids long. V gave up 6 bases and J gave up 7 bases; unmatched junction bases: 5. The CDR3 region has the DNA TGTGCCAGCAGAGACAGGGGAGGGCAGCCCCAGCATTTT. This codes for CASRDRGGQPQHF.

In its sample, this clone was seen a few times. V and J are TRBV7-3 and TRBJ2-3, with D possibly matching TRBD2 (5 bases). With 5 bases removed from V and 5 bases from J, the gap between germline ends came to 14 bases. CDR1 is SGHTA and CDR2 is FQGTGA in the germline V gene. The CDR3 sequence is 14 residues long. The CDR3 DNA is TGTGCCAGCAGCCCCCAGAGGGTGGGAGATACGCAGTATTTT. Its protein is CASSPQRVGDTQYF. Full variable domain (remainder filled in from reference TRBV7-3 and TRBJ2-3): GAGVSQTPSNKVTEKGKYVELRCDPISGHTALYWYRQSLGQGPEFLIYFQGTGAADDSGLPNDRFFAVRPEGSVSTLKIQRTERGDSAVYLCASSPQRVGDTQYFGPGTRLTVL.

This chain links TRBV4-3 with TRBJ2-5; no clear D gene. V was trimmed by 1 base and J by 1 base, leaving 16 bases between them. The length of the CDR3 is 17 residues. From germline, CDR1 is LGHNA and CDR2 YSLEER. The DNA for the CDR3 is TGCGCCAGCAGCCAAGGGGCGGCAGGACCTTTCCAAGAGACCCAGTACTTC. Residues: CASSQGAAGPFQETQYF.

The chain is built from TRBV2 and TRBJ1-2, with 7 bases fitting TRBD1. J gave up 7 bases and V 2 bases, and 13 bases lay outside the gene matches. CDR1 is SNHLY and CDR2 is FYNNEI in the germline V gene. The CDR3 runs 16 residues. The CDR3 here is CASSEWGGRGLGGYTF. CDR3 coding DNA: TGTGCCAGCAGTGAATGGGGCGGAAGGGGGCTGGGTGGCTACACCTTC.

This clone was counted a few times. The gene calls are TRBV7-9 and TRBJ2-1, with no clear D. There are 12 residues in the CDR3. With 2 bases removed from V and 12 bases from J, the gap between germline ends came to 11 bases. Germline V lookup: CDR1 SEHNR, CDR2 FQNEAQ (reference sequence). The chain's CDR3 is CASSLYEVGQFF. The CDR3 DNA reads TGTGCCAGCAGCTTATACGAGGTGGGGCAGTTCTTC.

The V and J genes are TRBV5-1 and TRBJ2-6, with D hard to call. From germline, CDR1 is SGHRS and CDR2 YFSETQ. Trimming removed 0 bases at V and 0 bases at J, with 7 bases between. This CDR3 spans 16 amino acids. CDR3 bases: TGCGCCAGCAGCTTGGACCTTAGCTCTGGGGCCAACGTCCTGACTTTC. Translation gives CASSLDLSSGANVLTF.

The V gene is TRBV15, the J gene TRBJ2-7; D ambiguous. Germline V gene lookup returns CDR1 LNHNV and CDR2 YYDKDF (reference sequence). V was cut by 0 bases and J by 1 base, with 10 bases left in between. The CDR3 is made up of 15 amino acids. The CDR3 region is CATSRDPARSYEQYF. For the CDR3, the DNA is TGTGCCACCAGCAGAGATCCCGCCAGGTCCTACGAGCAGTACTTC.

The gene calls are TRBV30 and TRBJ2-3, with D tentatively TRBD2 (6 bases). V lost 3 bases and J 5 bases, leaving 12 bases between the germline ends. The germline V gene has CDR1 GTSNPN and CDR2 SVGIG (reference sequence). This CDR3 has 13 residues. The DNA of the CDR3 is TGTGCCTGGAGACGCGGGGCATTAGATACGCAGTATTTT. Its protein product is CAWRRGALDTQYF.

The V gene is TRBV9, the J gene TRBJ1-1; the match to TRBD1 covers 8 bases. The CDR3 sequence is 15 residues long. Germline V lookup: CDR1 SGDLS, CDR2 YYNGEE. J gave up 5 bases and V 0 bases, and 6 bases lay outside the gene matches. The CDR3 bases are TGTGCCAGCAGCGTAGCCCCAGGGGGCGAAACTGAAGCTTTCTTT. Amino acid sequence: CASSVAPGGETEAFF. The entire variable domain, with the rest obtained from reference TRBV9 and TRBJ1-1, is as follows: DSGVTQTPKHLITATGQRVTLRCSPRSGDLSVYWYQQSLDQGLQFLIQYYNGEERAKGNILERFSAQQFPDLHSELNLSSLELGDSALYFCASSVAPGGETEAFFGQGTRLTVV.

Written as DNA, the CDR3 is TGTGCCAGCAGCACCGGGACGCCGGGAAACACCATATATTTT. Residues: CASSTGTPGNTIYF. The J gene is TRBJ1-3, the V gene TRBV9, with D maybe TRBD1 (5 bases). Germline assignment: CDR1 SGDLS and CDR2 YYNGEE. The CDR3 totals 14 residues. V dropped 4 bases and J dropped 4 bases, with 12 bases sitting between them. The full variable domain, its missing parts supplied by reference TRBV9 and TRBJ1-3, is DSGVTQTPKHLITATGQRVTLRCSPRSGDLSVYWYQQSLDQGLQFLIQYYNGEERAKGNILERFSAQQFPDLHSELNLSSLELGDSALYFCASSTGTPGNTIYFGEGSWLTVV.

The rearrangement uses TRBV5-1 and TRBJ1-1; no reliable D call. The CDR3 runs 14 residues. V was clipped by 3 bases and J by 1 base, with 10 bases between them. Germline-derived CDR1 and CDR2 are SGHRS and YFSETQ. CDR3 sequence (DNA): TGCGCCAGCAGCTCTGGGAATTCGAACACTGAAGCTTTCTTT. It is translated as CASSSGNSNTEAFF.

The chain employs TRBV11-2 and TRBJ2-1; TRBD2 matches at 15 bases. This CDR3 is built from 16 residues. CDR1 is SGHAT and CDR2 is FQNNGV in the germline V gene. V shed 4 bases, J shed 7 bases, and the junction held 5 bases outside the gene matches. CDR3 residues: CASSWGLAGGRNEQFF. CDR3 bases: TGTGCCAGCAGCTGGGGACTAGCGGGGGGAAGGAATGAGCAGTTCTTC. Together with reference TRBV11-2 and TRBJ2-1, the CDR3 gives the full variable domain: EAGVAQSPRYKIIEKRQSVAFWCNPISGHATLYWYQQILGQGPKLLIQFQNNGVVDDSQLPKDRFSAERLKGVDSTLKIQPAKLEDSAVYLCASSWGLAGGRNEQFFGPGTRLTVL.